These 2 T cell receptor beta chains originate from one sample sequenced in a study of regulatory T cells in long-lasting Graves disease. Arm-PCR with iRepertoire HTBI primers amplified the CDR3 regions for these TCR beta libraries. MiXCR, run by TCRdb on the multiplex PCR reads, gives a single entry per CDR3 protein. The repertoire consists of about 660,000 distinct CDR3 sequences, with around 32% occurring once and the leading ten covering roughly 40%. The time point denotes: persistent/refractory GD, antithyroid drugs over 5 years with positive TRAb. PBMCs were the source of the RNA used for TCR sequencing. The sample here was peripheral blood mononuclear cells (PBMCs), taken when the disease was refractory, from a patient treated with antithyroid drugs. The source of these receptors is a female donor with Graves disease.

This clonotype came up a few times. This rearrangement joins TRBV2 to TRBJ1-1; TRBD1 matches 8 bases. This CDR3 spans 14 amino acids. CDR1 is SNHLY, CDR2 FYNNEI, per germline. The V and J ends lost 7 bases and 1 base, in that order; junction bases with no gene match: 5. The CDR3 DNA is TGTGCCAGCATTTACAGGGGGAAGAACACTGAAGCTTTCTTT. Amino acid sequence: CASIYRGKNTEAFF.

Here the CDR3 reads CSARGGRGPYNSPLHF. The DNA of the CDR3 is TGCAGTGCTAGAGGGGGAAGGGGGCCCTATAATTCACCCCTCCACTTT. J is TRBJ1-6 and V is TRBV20-1, with 7 positions matching TRBD1. J was trimmed by 2 bases and V by 1 base; bases with no gene match: 5. This CDR3 comprises 16 residues. The germline gives CDR1 DFQATT, CDR2 SNEGSKA (reference sequence).